The clone carrying this TCR beta chain was counted between two and nine times. Its antigen remains unidentified. The germline gives CDR1 MDHEN, CDR2 SYDVKM. Trimming shortened V by 5 bases and J by 2 bases, and 14 bases separated the two germline ends. CDR3 length: 15 amino acids. Until they underwent thyroid surgery, no patient had received any treatment. The sample is drawn from a study of metastatic and nonmetastatic thyroid tumors. Study-wide background: Malignant and benign thyroid patients had repertoires compared in peripheral blood and tumor or nodule tissue. Overall study findings and caveats: Across blood and tumor, TCR beta diversity in malignant thyroid tumors was reportedly significantly higher than in benign nodules.

From the PCR reads, TCRdb re-called clones with MiXCR. The repertoire holds 25,000 to 30,000 clones, around 4% seen once, with about 3.2% in the top ten. This receptor was obtained from a male donor with papillary thyroid cancer or a benign thyroid nodule (not recorded which). Some clones in this sample may be carry-over from other donors' samples. The chain recombines TRBV28 with TRBJ2-3; tentatively, D is TRBD2 (6 bases). The sample comprised blood. CDR3: CASSTIGGNTDTQYF. Here the CDR3 DNA reads TGTGCCAGCAGTACCATAGGAGGGAACACAGATACGCAGTATTTT.